Sequencing of this T cell receptor beta chain was carried out in a study of cytomegalovirus exposure and HLA in healthy donors. Healthy bone marrow donors formed the donor group. V lost 0 bases to trimming and J lost 8 bases, with 9 bases between them. CDR1 and CDR2 (germline): SGDLS, YYNGEE. The CDR3 extends over 13 amino acids. The PCR was carried out with 60 Vbeta primers and 13 Jbeta primers. TCRdb's copy holds only in-frame clones and misses some; the assay was immunoSEQ multiplex PCR. The data show some 75,000 clones, and the top ten clones hold 4% to 6%. Regarding the study as a whole: Three of the chains that were CMV-associated were confirmed in vitro to be specific for CMV antigens. Reports indicate that TCR beta sequences accurately predicted the HLA-A and HLA-B alleles of most subjects.

Comment on this clone: Its antigen is as yet unknown.

The source is a man aged 35 to 55 in good health and CMV-seronegative. The sample consisted of PBMCs. The gene calls are TRBV9 and TRBJ2-4, with D perhaps matching TRBD2 (6 bases). Here the CDR3 reads CASSVAGGDIQYF. The CDR3 DNA reads TGTGCCAGCAGCGTAGCAGGAGGGGACATTCAGTACTTC.